Each of the 30 T cell receptor beta chains below was sequenced from the same sample in a study of CD8 T cells in Susac syndrome. RNA was extracted with the RNeasy kit, and a quantity of about 0.45 to 1 ug was reverse transcribed using random hexamers. A single record per CDR3 protein comes from TCRdb applying MiXCR to the immunoSEQ multiplex PCR reads. The sample lists around 120,000 distinct CDR3 sequences, 94% seen once, with 0.1% to 0.15% in the top ten. Sequenced sample: CD4+ T cells from PBMCs. Source of these receptors: a human donor with multiple sclerosis.

This chain joins TRBV18 and TRBJ1-2; 7 bases map to TRBD1. The ends lost 2 bases at V and 4 bases at J; junction bases unmatched: 7. Looked up from germline, CDR1 is KGHSH and CDR2 is LQKENI. There are 15 residues in the CDR3. In DNA form, the CDR3 reads TGTGCCAGCTCACCAGCGGGACAGACCCCCTATGGCTACACCTTC. It yields the protein CASSPAGQTPYGYTF.

The genes are TRBV7-9 and TRBJ2-1; D may be TRBD1 (6 bases). Per germline, CDR1 SEHNR and CDR2 FQNEAQ (reference sequence). This CDR3 has 11 residues. Between the trimmed V and J ends, which lost 1 base and 13 bases, there was a span of 8 bases. DNA for the CDR3: TGTGCCAGCAGCTTAGGGGGGCCCCAGTTCTTC. It translates to CASSLGGPQFF.

The rearrangement uses TRBV4-1 and TRBJ1-1; no clear D. CDR1 is MGHRA and CDR2 is YSYEKL in the germline V gene. CDR3 length: 16 amino acids. The V end lost 3 bases, the J end lost 4 bases, and 18 bases lay between the germline ends. The CDR3 spells CASSHRVVGRGTEAFF. CDR3 nucleotide sequence: TGCGCCAGCAGCCACCGGGTGGTGGGTCGCGGCACTGAAGCTTTCTTT.

The chain employs TRBV29-1 and TRBJ2-1; TRBD1 or TRBD2 may be the D gene (7 bases each). The V end lost 6 bases, the J end lost 8 bases, and 20 bases lay between the germline ends. The germline V gene has CDR1 SQVTM and CDR2 ANQGSEA. The CDR3 extends over 14 amino acids. The CDR3 DNA follows: TGCAGCGTAGGGGAGGGGGCTGGGCAGGATGAGCAGTTCTTC. Encoded protein: CSVGEGAGQDEQFF.

CDR3 in amino acids: CASSAGTSVYNEQFF. Here the CDR3 DNA reads TGTGCCAGCAGTGCCGGGACTAGCGTTTACAATGAGCAGTTCTTC. V and J are TRBV2 and TRBJ2-1; 10 bases line up with TRBD2. CDR3 size: 15 residues. The germline V gene has CDR1 SNHLY and CDR2 FYNNEI. V was pared by 4 bases and J by 4 bases, with 4 bases of the junction left unmatched.

The CDR3 spells CASGGGVSSYEQYF. The CDR3 DNA follows: TGTGCCAGCGGCGGGGGGGTTAGCTCCTACGAGCAGTACTTC. The chain has TRBV6-1 and TRBJ2-7; 9 bases line up with TRBD2. The CDR3 is 14 amino acids. The trim removed 8 bases at V and 0 bases at J, leaving 5 bases unmatched. Germline assignment: CDR1 MNHNS and CDR2 SASEGT.

V usage is TRBV5-1 and J usage is TRBJ2-5; TRBD2 matches at 12 bases. The CDR3 consists of 16 residues. The junction had 14 bases not matched to a gene; V was cut back by 9 bases and J by 5 bases. CDR1 and CDR2 from the germline V gene are SGHRS and YFSETQ. The CDR3: CATRSSSGRAGETQYF. The CDR3 DNA follows: TGCGCCACCAGGAGCTCTAGCGGGAGGGCCGGGGAGACCCAGTACTTC.

The rearrangement links TRBV20-1 to TRBJ1-1; D is unresolved. Between the trimmed V and J ends, which lost 5 bases and 0 bases, there was a span of 7 bases. CDR1 DFQATT and CDR2 SNEGSKA come from the germline V gene (reference sequence). The CDR3 is 12 amino acids. The CDR3 nucleotides read TGCAGTGCTTTAGTTGTGAACACTGAAGCTTTCTTT. Its protein is CSALVVNTEAFF.

The chain has TRBV6-5 and TRBJ2-3; D perhaps matches TRBD2 (5 bases). V dropped 2 bases and J dropped 0 bases, with 9 bases sitting between them. Germline V gene data show CDR1 as MNHEY and CDR2 as SVGAGI. This CDR3 comprises 15 residues. The CDR3 DNA follows: TGTGCCAGCAGTTACGGCGGGCGTAGCACAGATACGCAGTATTTT. Its protein product is CASSYGGRSTDTQYF.

The rearrangement links TRBV6-1 to TRBJ2-7; no firm D call. Germline assignment: CDR1 MNHNS and CDR2 SASEGT. The CDR3 totals 11 residues. Trimming took 5 bases from V and 5 from J, leaving 7 bases between them. CDR3 loop: CASSRLDEQYF. CDR3 coding DNA: TGTGCCAGCAGTCGACTGGACGAGCAGTACTTC.

The rearrangement uses TRBV9 and TRBJ2-4; TRBD2 agrees at 9 bases. CDR3 length: 16 amino acids. Losses at the gene ends were 3 bases for V and 2 bases for J; bases not matched to a gene: 6. Germline V gives CDR1 SGDLS, CDR2 YYNGEE. The CDR3 bases are TGTGCCAGCAGCGCGACAGCGGGGGGTACCAAAAACATTCAGTACTTC. Encoded protein: CASSATAGGTKNIQYF.

This clonotype has a single count. The rearrangement joins TRBV12-3 or TRBV12-4 to TRBJ1-1; 7 positions agree with TRBD1. This CDR3 region has 14 residues. The J segment lost 8 bases and the V segment lost 3 bases, leaving 9 bases of the junction unmatched. In DNA form, the CDR3 reads TGTGCCAGCAGTTTCGGGACAGAGTCTATAGAAGCTTTCTTT. Encoded protein: CASSFGTESIEAFF.

J is TRBJ2-3 and V is TRBV30, with 9 bases matching TRBD2. Germline V gene sequence: CDR1 GTSNPN, CDR2 SVGIG (reference sequence). CDR3 size: 15 residues. The J segment lost 6 bases and the V segment lost 5 bases, leaving 12 bases of the junction unmatched. The CDR3 region has the DNA TGTGCCTGGGGGCTGAGAGCGGGGGGAGGTGATACGCAGTATTTT. Amino acid sequence: CAWGLRAGGGDTQYF.

The chain has TRBV5-4 and TRBJ2-5; possible D gene TRBD2, 6 bases. CDR3 length: 16 residues. In germline, CDR1 is SGHNT, CDR2 YYREEE (reference sequence). With 0 bases removed from V and 4 bases from J, the gap between germline ends came to 16 bases. The CDR3 reads CASSLVGRGLGETQYF. The CDR3 DNA sequence: TGTGCCAGCAGCTTGGTGGGGCGGGGCTTAGGAGAGACCCAGTACTTC.

The chain combines TRBV14 with TRBJ2-7; D is uncertain. With 5 bases removed from V and 0 bases from J, the gap between germline ends came to 11 bases. CDR3 length: 14 residues. Per germline, CDR1 SGHDN and CDR2 FVKESK. CDR3 in DNA: TGTGCCAGCAGCTTTGGCGGCGCCTCCTACGAGCAGTACTTC. As protein: CASSFGGASYEQYF.

The V gene is TRBV5-6, the J gene TRBJ2-7, with D maybe TRBD2 (6 bases). Trimming stripped 7 bases from V and 7 bases from J, with 18 bases between. There are 13 residues in the CDR3. The germline CDR1 and CDR2 sequences are SGHDT and YYEEEE. This chain's CDR3 is CASGVYMGREQYF. The DNA of the CDR3 is TGTGCCAGCGGTGTTTATATGGGGAGGGAGCAGTACTTC. Full variable domain (remainder filled in from reference TRBV5-6 and TRBJ2-7): DAGVTQSPTHLIKTRGQQVTLRCSPKSGHDTVSWYQQALGQGPQFIFQYYEEEERQRGNFPDRFSGHQFPNYSSELNVNALLLGDSALYLCASGVYMGREQYFGPGTRLTVT.

The gene calls are TRBV5-1 and TRBJ2-7; D perhaps matches TRBD1 (5 bases). Germline loops: CDR1 SGHRS, CDR2 YFSETQ. Trimming pared 0 bases from V and 2 bases from J, leaving 9 bases between. The CDR3 has 14 residues. The CDR3 bases are TGCGCCAGCAGCTTGGACCCAGGGCCCTACGAGCAGTACTTC. This encodes CASSLDPGPYEQYF.

The chain uses TRBV7-9 and TRBJ2-1, with TRBD2 as a possible D gene (5 bases). Between the trimmed V and J ends, which lost 7 bases and 0 bases, there was a span of 13 bases. Germline CDR1 SEHNR, CDR2 FQNEAQ (reference sequence). The CDR3 totals 15 residues. The CDR3 nucleotides are TGTGCCAGCACTCCTAGAGGGCTCTCCTACAATGAGCAGTTCTTC. Protein sequence: CASTPRGLSYNEQFF. The entire variable domain, with the rest obtained from reference TRBV7-9 and TRBJ2-1, is as follows: DTGVSQNPRHKITKRGQNVTFRCDPISEHNRLYWYRQTLGQGPEFLTYFQNEAQLEKSRLLSDRFSAERPKGSFSTLEIQRTEQGDSAMYLCASTPRGLSYNEQFFGPGTRLTVL.

The CDR3 DNA is TGCGCCAGCAGGGGCAGTGCAACCGGGGAGCTGTTTTTT. Protein sequence: CASRGSATGELFF. The genes are TRBV10-2 and TRBJ2-2; D is undetermined. Per germline, CDR1 WSHSY and CDR2 SAAADI. This CDR3 is built from 13 residues. V was cut by 6 bases and J by 5 bases, with 10 bases left in between.

The chain links TRBV2 to TRBJ2-3; possibly TRBD1 for D (5 bases). V was cut by 3 bases and J by 1 base, with 17 bases left in between. Germline V gives CDR1 SNHLY, CDR2 FYNNEI. This CDR3 is built from 17 residues. The CDR3 DNA reads as TGTGCCAGCAGTGACGACACCAGGGCGCCTCGCACAGATACGCAGTATTTT. This gives the protein CASSDDTRAPRTDTQYF.

V gene TRBV12-3 or TRBV12-4 combines with J gene TRBJ1-5, with TRBD1 matching 8 bases. After removal of 6 bases from V and 0 bases from J, the junction contained 4 bases not matched to a gene. This CDR3 has 15 residues. The CDR3 is CASSRQGNSNQPQHF. In DNA form, the CDR3 reads TGTGCCAGCAGCCGACAGGGGAATAGCAATCAGCCCCAGCATTTT.

The V and J genes are TRBV30 and TRBJ1-1, with D uncertain. The V gene lost 7 bases and the J gene lost 8 bases, with 14 bases spanning the gap. The CDR3 runs to 11 residues. CDR1 is GTSNPN, CDR2 SVGIG, per germline (reference sequence). The CDR3 is CASYSQGEAFF. The CDR3 coding sequence is TGTGCCTCCTACTCTCAAGGGGAAGCTTTCTTT.

The rearrangement links TRBV7-8 to TRBJ2-5, with D unclear. V was trimmed by 4 bases and J by 4 bases, leaving 10 bases between them. This CDR3 is 13 amino acids long. CDR1 is SGHVS and CDR2 is FQNEAQ in the germline V gene. Here the CDR3 DNA reads TGTGCCAGCAGCTGGCCGTCGGCAGAGACCCAGTACTTC. As protein: CASSWPSAETQYF.

V is TRBV19 and J is TRBJ2-5; 12 positions agree with TRBD2. This CDR3 is built from 16 residues. Trimming removed 0 bases from V and 3 bases from J; junction bases left unmatched: 2. Germline V gene data show CDR1 as LNHDA and CDR2 as SQIVND (reference sequence). In DNA form, the CDR3 reads TGTGCCAGTAGTATAGATCGACTAGCGGGGGAAGAGACCCAGTACTTC. Residues: CASSIDRLAGEETQYF.

This rearrangement joins TRBV7-2 to TRBJ2-5, with a tentative D call TRBD1 (5 bases). This CDR3 region has 14 residues. V was cut by 2 bases and J by 5 bases, with 12 bases left in between. The germline gives CDR1 SGHTA, CDR2 FQGNSA. CDR3 DNA sequence: TGTGCCAGCAGCTTACAGGGATTTAGGGAGACCCAGTACTTC. Translated: CASSLQGFRETQYF.

This chain joins TRBV19 and TRBJ1-2; 8 nucleotides agree with TRBD1. V gave up 3 bases and J gave up 0 bases; unmatched junction bases: 0. This CDR3 is 14 amino acids long. Germline-derived CDR1 and CDR2 are LNHDA and SQIVND (reference sequence). The CDR3 DNA reads as TGTGCCAGTAGTATCAGGGGGCCTAACTATGGCTACACCTTC. This codes for CASSIRGPNYGYTF.

This clonotype was seen more than once but under ten times. The CDR3 bases are TGTGCCAGCAGCTTAAATCCTGACAGTTCAGATACGCAGTATTTT. Translated: CASSLNPDSSDTQYF. This rearrangement joins TRBV11-2 to TRBJ2-3; possibly TRBD1 for D (5 bases). The germline V and J ends were trimmed by 2 bases and 4 bases, with 13 bases remaining between them. This CDR3 is built from 15 residues. Per the germline V gene, CDR1 is SGHAT and CDR2 is FQNNGV. The full variable domain, its missing parts supplied by reference TRBV11-2 and TRBJ2-3, is EAGVAQSPRYKIIEKRQSVAFWCNPISGHATLYWYQQILGQGPKLLIQFQNNGVVDDSQLPKDRFSAERLKGVDSTLKIQPAKLEDSAVYLCASSLNPDSSDTQYFGPGTRLTVL.

The chain links TRBV5-1 to TRBJ2-3, with 9 bases that match TRBD2. The CDR3 consists of 18 residues. J gave up 4 bases and V 3 bases, and 15 bases lay outside the gene matches. In germline, CDR1 is SGHRS, CDR2 YFSETQ. The DNA for the CDR3 is TGCGCCAGCAGCTCGCTAGGGGGTAGCGGGGGTACAGCAGATACGCAGTATTTT. This codes for CASSSLGGSGGTADTQYF.

The chain carries TRBV15 and TRBJ2-1; TRBD2 matches 11 bases. Per germline, CDR1 LNHNV and CDR2 YYDKDF (reference sequence). The CDR3 is 15 amino acids. Trimming took 5 bases from V and 4 from J; bases not matched to a gene: 4. CDR3 in DNA: TGTGCCACCAGCTATACTAGCGGGAGTTACAATGAGCAGTTCTTC. Encoded protein: CATSYTSGSYNEQFF. Based on the CDR3 plus reference TRBV15 and TRBJ2-1, the full variable domain is DAMVIQNPRYQVTQFGKPVTLSCSQTLNHNVMYWYQQKSSQAPKLLFHYYDKDFNNEADTPDNFQSRRPNTSFCFLDIRSPGLGDTAMYLCATSYTSGSYNEQFFGPGTRLTVL.

V and J are TRBV7-9 and TRBJ1-6; the D is unclear. Trimming left V 4 bases short and J 7 bases short, with 5 bases between. CDR1 SEHNR and CDR2 FQNEAQ come from the germline V gene (reference sequence). The CDR3 is 12 residues long. The CDR3 DNA reads as TGTGCCAGCAGCTCACCCAATTCACCCCTCCACTTT. This sequence encodes CASSSPNSPLHF.